The T cell receptor beta chain described here comes from a study of vaccination and CD4 T cells after COVID-19. Indicated treatment: approximately nine-day PBMC culture with coronavirus spike peptide pools or control peptides (ViraFEST assay). An Oncomine TCR Beta short-read assay was used to sequence the DNA from cultured CD4+ T cells. TCRdb redid the calling of the PCR reads with MiXCR, one entry per CDR3 protein. The sample includes 15,000 to 20,000 distinct CDR3 sequences, approximately 71% of them seen just once. A note on this clonotype: Antigen unknown.

Germline V gene lookup returns CDR1 MNHNS and CDR2 SASEGT. Between the trimmed V and J ends, which lost 7 bases and 4 bases, there was a span of 13 bases. This CDR3 region has 13 residues. This receptor was obtained from a human donor who had recovered from COVID-19. The V call is TRBV6-1, the J call TRBJ1-1, with D perhaps TRBD1 (5 bases). Sequencing was carried out using CD4+ T cells from blood, cultured in vitro. CDR3 sequence reads: CASKPTGRTEAFF. The CDR3 DNA is TGTGCCAGCAAACCAACAGGACGCACTGAAGCTTTCTTT.